The 17 T cell receptor beta chains in this list originate from one sample, sequenced in a study of blood T cell repertoires in COVID-19. Produced via immunoSEQ multiplex PCR; TCRdb's table is partial and in-frame only. The sample holds approximately 110,000 clones, roughly 80% seen once. Sequenced material: peripheral blood. The receptors here all came from a woman in her 40s with acute or convalescent COVID-19.

This clone appeared a single time. The chain carries TRBV5-1 and TRBJ1-1; 10 nucleotides agree with TRBD1. V was pared by 4 bases and J by 5 bases, with 5 bases of the junction left unmatched. Germline-derived CDR1 and CDR2 are SGHRS and YFSETQ. There are 14 residues in the CDR3. CDR3 in amino acids: CASSDRGRLTEAFF. In DNA, the CDR3 is TGCGCCAGCAGCGACAGGGGGCGGTTGACTGAAGCTTTCTTT.

The chain's CDR3 is CASSLQQGNGYTF. Here the CDR3 DNA reads TGTGCCAGCAGCTTACAGCAGGGGAATGGCTACACCTTC. This chain joins TRBV7-2 and TRBJ1-2; a possible D gene is TRBD1 (6 bases). V lost 2 bases, J lost 6 bases, and 10 bases lay in between. The CDR3 length is 13 residues. CDR1 is SGHTA, CDR2 FQGNSA, per germline.

This rearrangement joins TRBV2 to TRBJ1-1, with 7 bases aligning to TRBD1. J gave up 5 bases and V 3 bases, and 3 bases lay outside the gene matches. The CDR3 is made up of 13 amino acids. From germline, CDR1 is SNHLY and CDR2 FYNNEI. The CDR3 protein is CASSDQGETEAFF. CDR3 sequence (DNA): TGTGCCAGCAGTGACCAGGGGGAAACTGAAGCTTTCTTT.

The chain is built from TRBV6-5 and TRBJ2-7; D possibly corresponds to TRBD1 (6 bases). V dropped 4 bases and J dropped 3 bases, with 10 bases sitting between them. This CDR3 has 13 residues. CDR1 is MNHEY and CDR2 is SVGAGI in the germline V gene. The CDR3 is CASSSGTNYEQYF. The CDR3 DNA follows: TGTGCCAGCAGTTCCGGGACAAACTACGAGCAGTACTTC.

V usage is TRBV7-6 and J usage is TRBJ1-3; D may be TRBD1 (6 bases). Trimming left V 1 base short and J 0 bases short, with 22 bases between. Germline V gene lookup returns CDR1 SGHVS and CDR2 FNYEAQ. The CDR3 length is 20 residues. CDR3 in amino acids: CASSLVGGGRTLISGNTIYF. CDR3 sequence (DNA): TGTGCCAGCAGCTTAGTTGGCGGGGGCAGAACCCTAATCTCTGGAAACACCATATATTTT. The whole variable domain, filled in from reference TRBV7-6 and TRBJ1-3, reads GAGVSQSPRYKVTKRGQDVALRCDPISGHVSLYWYRQALGQGPEFLTYFNYEAQQDKSGLPNDRFSAERPEGSISTLTIQRTEQRDSAMYRCASSLVGGGRTLISGNTIYFGEGSWLTVV.

The V gene is TRBV7-2, the J gene TRBJ2-5; 9 bases align to TRBD1. Germline V lookup: CDR1 SGHTA, CDR2 FQGNSA. The CDR3 consists of 14 residues. Losses at the gene ends were 3 bases for V and 6 bases for J; bases not matched to a gene: 5. CDR3: CASSLNRGQKTQYF. DNA for the CDR3: TGTGCCAGCAGCTTGAACAGGGGGCAGAAGACCCAGTACTTC.

This chain uses TRBV5-8 with TRBJ2-3, with D unclear. V lost 2 bases and J lost 4, with 14 bases in between. Germline CDR1 is SGHTS and CDR2 is YDEGEE. This CDR3 comprises 15 residues. This CDR3 is CASSLGLETPDTQYF. The CDR3 nucleotides are TGTGCCAGCAGCTTAGGCCTAGAAACACCAGATACGCAGTATTTT.

The chain couples TRBV19 to TRBJ2-3; 9 bases agree with TRBD2. V lost 11 bases to trimming and J lost 2 bases; unmatched junction nucleotides: 5. Germline V gene lookup returns CDR1 LNHDA and CDR2 SQIVND (reference sequence). The CDR3 consists of 13 residues. CDR3 sequence: CASRLAATDTQYF. The CDR3 DNA reads TGTGCCTCCAGACTAGCGGCCACAGATACGCAGTATTTT.

The chain joins TRBV27 to TRBJ2-4; the D gene is possibly TRBD1 (6 bases). Germline CDR1 is MNHEY and CDR2 is SMNVEV (reference sequence). The CDR3 is 13 residues long. Trimming removed 8 bases at V and 5 bases at J, with 13 bases between. This CDR3 reads CASSRGAENIQYF. The CDR3, as DNA: TGTGCCAGCTCCAGGGGTGCTGAAAACATTCAGTACTTC.

The CDR3 bases are TGCGCCAGCAGCCAAGGGGGGGACTTCCCCACAGATACGCAGTATTTT. Amino acid sequence: CASSQGGDFPTDTQYF. The V call is TRBV4-1, the J call TRBJ2-3, with D perhaps TRBD2 (6 bases). Germline assignment: CDR1 MGHRA and CDR2 YSYEKL. Trimming cost V 1 base and J 2 bases, with 13 bases left between them. This CDR3 contains 16 residues.

The rearrangement links TRBV18 to TRBJ2-3; 11 bases are a match to TRBD1. The CDR3 has 14 amino acids. V lost 2 bases to trimming and J lost 7 bases; unmatched junction nucleotides: 2. Germline assignment: CDR1 KGHSH and CDR2 LQKENI. The CDR3 loop reads CASSPGQGANTQYF. In DNA form, the CDR3 reads TGTGCCAGCTCACCAGGACAGGGGGCAAATACGCAGTATTTT. The complete variable domain, with remaining parts taken from reference TRBV18 and TRBJ2-3, reads NAGVMQNPRHLVRRRGQEARLRCSPMKGHSHVYWYRQLPEEGLKFMVYLQKENIIDESGMPKERFSAEFPKEGPSILRIQQVVRGDSAAYFCASSPGQGANTQYFGPGTRLTVL.

The chain's CDR3 is CARSTGQRDYGYTF. CDR3 sequence (DNA): TGTGCCCGTTCAACGGGACAGAGGGACTATGGCTACACCTTC. The chain carries TRBV30 and TRBJ1-2; 7 bases are a match to TRBD1. Germline CDR1 and CDR2: GTSNPN and SVGIG (reference sequence). CDR3 length: 14 residues. Trimming took 8 bases from V and 3 from J; bases not matched to a gene: 12.

The rearrangement joins TRBV29-1 to TRBJ2-1; 8 bases fit TRBD2. Germline V lookup: CDR1 SQVTM, CDR2 ANQGSEA. After removal of 7 bases from V and 3 bases from J, the junction contained 5 bases not matched to a gene. The CDR3 extends over 13 amino acids. The DNA for the CDR3 is TGCAGCGCCAGGCGGGGGGACTACAATGAGCAGTTCTTC. Translated: CSARRGDYNEQFF.

CDR3 coding DNA: TGTGCCAGCAGCTCCCCGGGGAGGACCGGGGAGCTGTTTTTT. Encoded protein: CASSSPGRTGELFF. The rearrangement uses TRBV7-9 and TRBJ2-2; tentative D call: TRBD2 (6 bases). The V gene lost 4 bases and the J gene lost 5 bases, with 11 bases spanning the gap. The length of the CDR3 is 14 residues. The germline gives CDR1 SEHNR, CDR2 FQNEAQ (reference sequence).

The CDR3 loop is CASSSQRNTDTQYF. CDR3 DNA: TGTGCCAGCAGCTCCCAGCGGAACACAGATACGCAGTATTTT. V usage is TRBV5-4 and J usage is TRBJ2-3, with D possibly being TRBD2 (5 bases). Germline loops: CDR1 SGHNT, CDR2 YYREEE (reference sequence). The CDR3 has 14 amino acids. V lost 3 bases and J 2 bases, leaving 10 bases between the germline ends. The complete variable domain, with remaining parts taken from reference TRBV5-4 and TRBJ2-3, reads ETGVTQSPTHLIKTRGQQVTLRCSSQSGHNTVSWYQQALGQGPQFIFQYYREEENGRGNFPPRFSGLQFPNYSSELNVNALELDDSALYLCASSSQRNTDTQYFGPGTRLTVL.

The chain couples TRBV3-1 (or the pseudogene TRBV3-2) to TRBJ1-3, with D perhaps matching TRBD1 (5 bases). Germline CDR1 is LGHDT and CDR2 is YNNKEL (reference sequence). V lost 4 bases to trimming and J lost 3 bases, with 10 bases between them. The CDR3 has 14 amino acids. The CDR3 bases are TGTGCCAGCAGCCCCAGGGAAGGTGGAAACACCATATATTTT. This codes for CASSPREGGNTIYF.

The V call is TRBV7-6, the J call TRBJ2-4; 8 positions match TRBD2. The CDR3 runs 15 residues. Germline V lookup: CDR1 SGHVS, CDR2 FNYEAQ. J lost 4 bases, V lost 5 bases, and 7 bases had no gene match. The CDR3 DNA sequence: TGTGCCAGCAGCCACGGGGGGGATTTAAAAAACATTCAGTACTTC. Its translation: CASSHGGDLKNIQYF.